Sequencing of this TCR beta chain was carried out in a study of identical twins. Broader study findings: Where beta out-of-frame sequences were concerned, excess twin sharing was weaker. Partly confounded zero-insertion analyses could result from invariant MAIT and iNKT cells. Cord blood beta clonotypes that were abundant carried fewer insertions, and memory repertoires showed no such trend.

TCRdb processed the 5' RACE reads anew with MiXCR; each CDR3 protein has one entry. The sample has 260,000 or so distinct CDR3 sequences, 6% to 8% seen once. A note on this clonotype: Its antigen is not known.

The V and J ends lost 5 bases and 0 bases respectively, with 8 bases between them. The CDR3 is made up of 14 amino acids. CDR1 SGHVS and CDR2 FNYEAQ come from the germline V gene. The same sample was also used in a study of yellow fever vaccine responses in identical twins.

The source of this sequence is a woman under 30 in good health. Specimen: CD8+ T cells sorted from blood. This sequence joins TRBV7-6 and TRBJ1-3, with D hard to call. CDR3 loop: CASSAESSGNTIYF. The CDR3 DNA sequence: TGTGCCAGCAGCGCTGAAAGCTCTGGAAACACCATATATTTT.